What follows are 26 T cell receptor beta chains derived from one specimen sequenced in a study of OX40 agonist ivuxolimab in advanced cancers. Method: immunoSEQ multiplex PCR; TCRdb's copy keeps in-frame clones and lacks some. This repertoire shows tens of thousands of clones, under 95% found once; its top ten account for 13% to 15%. Sequencing used CD4+ or CD8+ T cells sorted from blood, obtained in a trial of the OX40 agonist ivuxolimab. The receptor set was obtained from an adult with an advanced solid tumor such as melanoma, head and neck, liver or kidney cancer.

The J gene is TRBJ2-1, the V gene TRBV28, with D maybe TRBD2 (6 bases). Trimming removed 2 bases at V and 9 bases at J, with 14 bases between. The CDR3 has 14 amino acids. Germline CDR1 is MDHEN and CDR2 is SYDVKM. For the CDR3, the DNA is TGTGCCAGCAGTTTAGGAGGGACGGTTGGTGAGCAGTTCTTC. Encoded protein: CASSLGGTVGEQFF.

The chain recombines TRBV14 with TRBJ2-7; D is perhaps TRBD2 (6 bases). Germline CDR1 is SGHDN and CDR2 is FVKESK. The CDR3 is 14 amino acids. The germline V and J ends were trimmed by 3 bases and 6 bases, with 15 bases remaining between them. The CDR3 DNA sequence: TGTGCCAGCAGCCATCGGGGGACGGATCGCGAGCAGTACTTC. Its translation: CASSHRGTDREQYF.

The V call is TRBV6-1, the J call TRBJ2-7, with 11 bases that match TRBD2. This CDR3 is 15 amino acids long. With V trimmed by 6 bases and J by 3 bases, 7 bases remained unmatched. Germline CDR1 is MNHNS and CDR2 is SASEGT. CDR3 coding DNA: TGTGCCAGCAGACTAACTAGCGGGAGTGTCTACGAGCAGTACTTC. It encodes CASRLTSGSVYEQYF.

This clone was picked up a small number of times. The genes are TRBV5-1 and TRBJ2-7; D may match TRBD1 or TRBD2 (5 bases each). CDR3 length: 16 residues. Germline lookup yields CDR1 SGHRS and CDR2 YFSETQ. V was pared by 0 bases and J by 2 bases, with 15 bases between. Here the CDR3 DNA reads TGCGCCAGCAGCTTGGGGGGGAGCACCGCTACCTACGAGCAGTACTTC. The encoded protein is CASSLGGSTATYEQYF.

The chain employs TRBV20-1 and TRBJ2-1, with unresolved D. The CDR3 is 11 amino acids. Germline CDR1 is DFQATT and CDR2 is SNEGSKA (reference sequence). V dropped 3 bases and J dropped 4 bases, with 4 bases sitting between them. The CDR3: CSARVYNEQFF. In DNA, the CDR3 is TGCAGTGCTAGGGTTTACAATGAGCAGTTCTTC.

The chain joins TRBV18 to TRBJ1-1; the D is unclear. CDR3 length: 18 residues. Trimming cost V 6 bases and J 4 bases, with 27 bases left between them. Germline assignment: CDR1 KGHSH and CDR2 LQKENI. The DNA of the CDR3 is TGTGCCAGCTCCCCCATCAGTAGAAGGGATATGCTCGCCACTGAAGCTTTCTTT. It specifies CASSPISRRDMLATEAFF.

This chain links TRBV6-1 with TRBJ1-2; TRBD1 is a possible D gene (5 bases). The germline V and J ends were trimmed by 4 bases and 1 base, with 10 bases remaining between them. The CDR3 is made up of 14 amino acids. CDR1 and CDR2 (germline): MNHNS, SASEGT. The CDR3 spells CASSGVTVNYGYTF. The CDR3 region has the DNA TGTGCCAGCAGTGGTGTGACAGTTAACTATGGCTACACCTTC.

The rearrangement links TRBV5-4 to TRBJ2-7; no reliable D call. CDR1 is SGHNT and CDR2 is YYREEE in the germline V gene (reference sequence). V was trimmed by 3 bases and J by 6 bases, leaving 10 bases between them. This CDR3 comprises 12 residues. The CDR3 DNA sequence: TGTGCCAGCAGCTCCGGCCCGGCCGAGCAGTACTTC. It yields the protein CASSSGPAEQYF.

The chain has TRBV6-5 and TRBJ2-2; D remains unclear. The CDR3 runs to 14 residues. Germline V gene lookup returns CDR1 MNHEY and CDR2 SVGAGI. Trimming cost V 2 bases and J 7 bases, with 11 bases left between them. DNA of the CDR3: TGTGCCAGCAGTTACACTGGCGGCATCGGGGAGCTGTTTTTT. The encoded protein is CASSYTGGIGELFF.

In its sample, this clone was seen once. The chain has TRBV11-2 and TRBJ2-1; unclear D gene. This CDR3 spans 12 amino acids. The germline CDR1 and CDR2 sequences are SGHAT and FQNNGV. V lost 5 bases and J 5 bases, leaving 7 bases between the germline ends. The CDR3 reads CASSPYNNEQFF. As DNA, the CDR3 is TGTGCCAGCAGCCCCTACAACAATGAGCAGTTCTTC.

The chain couples TRBV28 to TRBJ1-2; a possible D gene is TRBD1 (5 bases). CDR1 and CDR2 from the germline V gene are MDHEN and SYDVKM. The CDR3 is 13 residues long. V lost 7 bases, J lost 4 bases, and 13 bases lay in between. In DNA, the CDR3 is TGTGCCAGCACCACCGGGACGCGCTATGGCTACACCTTC. This codes for CASTTGTRYGYTF.

CDR3 DNA sequence: TGTGCCAGCAGTCCGACAGGGGGCTATGGCTACACCTTC. Translating gives CASSPTGGYGYTF. The chain couples TRBV7-2 to TRBJ1-2, with 9 bases lining up with TRBD1. Unmatched junction bases numbered 3, after V lost 6 bases and J lost 4 bases. There are 13 residues in the CDR3. Per the germline V gene, CDR1 is SGHTA and CDR2 is FQGNSA.

V gene TRBV28 combines with J gene TRBJ1-2; the D is unclear. Trimming stripped 4 bases from V and 7 bases from J, with 7 bases between. The V gene's germline CDR1 is MDHEN and CDR2 SYDVKM. The length of the CDR3 is 11 residues. In DNA, the CDR3 is TGTGCCAGCAGTTGGGCCCTTGGCTACACCTTC. Residues: CASSWALGYTF.

The chain employs TRBV6-5 and TRBJ1-2; D may be TRBD1 (6 bases). Trimming stripped 6 bases from V and 6 bases from J, with 17 bases between. Per the germline V gene, CDR1 is MNHEY and CDR2 is SVGAGI. This CDR3 spans 14 amino acids. CDR3 nucleotides: TGTGCCAGCAGAGAAGGGGGGGGTTGGAATGGCTACACCTTC. Protein: CASREGGGWNGYTF.

This clone showed up just a few times. The J gene is TRBJ2-7, the V gene TRBV7-2; 11 bases are shared with TRBD1. With 7 bases clipped from V and 3 bases from J, the junction kept 8 bases outside the gene matches. Germline CDR1 reads SGHTA; CDR2 reads FQGNSA. The CDR3 loop spans 15 amino acids. The CDR3 coding sequence is TGTGCCAGCACCAGAGAGGGGACAGGGGGCTACGAGCAGTACTTC. It specifies CASTREGTGGYEQYF.

V usage is TRBV7-2 and J usage is TRBJ2-1, with no clear D. The germline V gene encodes CDR1 SGHTA and CDR2 FQGNSA. CDR3 length: 14 amino acids. The ends were cut back, 5 bases at V and 7 bases at J, with 15 bases in the middle. In nucleotides, the CDR3 is TGTGCCAGCAGCCGAGATGCCAGCACAAATGAGCAGTTCTTC. It is translated as CASSRDASTNEQFF.

The CDR3 protein is CASSLELAVAKNIQYF. The CDR3 nucleotides are TGCGCCAGCAGCTTGGAACTAGCGGTAGCCAAAAACATTCAGTACTTC. This sequence joins TRBV5-1 and TRBJ2-4, with TRBD2 matching over 8 bases. The germline gives CDR1 SGHRS, CDR2 YFSETQ. CDR3 size: 16 residues. V lost 0 bases, J lost 0 bases, and 2 bases stayed unmatched.

The chain employs TRBV11-2 and TRBJ2-5, with D tentatively TRBD1 or TRBD2 (5 bases each). Per germline, CDR1 SGHAT and CDR2 FQNNGV. V was shortened by 0 bases and J by 5 bases, with 13 bases between the two germline ends. This CDR3 has 15 residues. The CDR3 is CASSLDGRRGETQYF. Written as DNA, the CDR3 is TGTGCCAGCAGCTTAGATGGGAGAAGGGGTGAGACCCAGTACTTC. The whole variable domain, remainder taken from reference TRBV11-2 and TRBJ2-5, is EAGVAQSPRYKIIEKRQSVAFWCNPISGHATLYWYQQILGQGPKLLIQFQNNGVVDDSQLPKDRFSAERLKGVDSTLKIQPAKLEDSAVYLCASSLDGRRGETQYFGPGTRLLVL.

The chain links TRBV20-1 to TRBJ2-5; D gene unclear. The CDR3 covers 11 residues. With 5 bases removed from V and 5 bases from J, the gap between germline ends came to 9 bases. Germline V CDR1 and CDR2: DFQATT, SNEGSKA (reference sequence). This CDR3 reads CSAGLGETQYF. The CDR3 region has the DNA TGCAGTGCTGGCCTGGGCGAGACCCAGTACTTC.

The chain joins TRBV7-2 to TRBJ1-5; D may be TRBD1 (6 bases). V lost 5 bases and J 11 bases, leaving 19 bases between the germline ends. This CDR3 has 14 residues. The germline V gene encodes CDR1 SGHTA and CDR2 FQGNSA. CDR3 sequence reads: CASSPAGGPGAQHF. The CDR3 nucleotides are TGTGCCAGCAGCCCGGCGGGGGGGCCCGGAGCCCAGCATTTT.

V and J are TRBV11-1 and TRBJ2-1, with TRBD2 identical over 10 bases. The CDR3 loop spans 19 amino acids. V lost 5 bases, J lost 7 bases, and 20 bases stayed unmatched. Per germline, CDR1 SGHAT and CDR2 FQDESV (reference sequence). The CDR3 sequence is CASSRPLGGAGGPGNEQFF. The CDR3 region has the DNA TGTGCCAGCAGCCGGCCTTTGGGGGGAGCGGGAGGGCCGGGGAATGAGCAGTTCTTC.

The chain joins TRBV6-5 to TRBJ1-3; a weak D match, TRBD1 (5 bases). Germline CDR1 is MNHEY and CDR2 is SVGAGI. This CDR3 region has 14 residues. V lost 4 bases and J 4 bases, leaving 11 bases between the germline ends. The CDR3 region has the DNA TGTGCCAGCAGTTCGGGTCAGGGCGGAAACACCATATATTTT. Protein: CASSSGQGGNTIYF.

This sequence joins TRBV7-8 and TRBJ2-7, with a possible D match to TRBD2 (6 bases). Trimming left V 4 bases short and J 0 bases short, with 7 bases between. The CDR3 is 13 residues long. Per germline, CDR1 SGHVS and CDR2 FQNEAQ. CDR3 region: CASSWGVSYEQYF. DNA for the CDR3: TGTGCCAGCAGCTGGGGGGTCTCCTACGAGCAGTACTTC.

The gene calls are TRBV5-5 and TRBJ2-5, with 11 bases identical to TRBD2. Germline V gene data show CDR1 as SGHKS and CDR2 as YYEKEE (reference sequence). With V trimmed by 4 bases and J by 6 bases, 8 bases remained unmatched. The CDR3 loop spans 15 amino acids. The CDR3, as DNA: TGTGCCAGCAGCCAGGGGACTAGCGGTTGGAAGACCCAGTACTTC. Translated, it gives CASSQGTSGWKTQYF.

V is TRBV4-3 and J is TRBJ2-3; D is perhaps TRBD1 (5 bases). Trimming removed 4 bases from V and 0 bases from J, with 14 bases in between. Per germline, CDR1 LGHNA and CDR2 YSLEER. CDR3 length: 16 amino acids. CDR3 in DNA: TGCGCCAGCAGCCCCAATCGACAGAGTAGCACAGATACGCAGTATTTT. It codes for CASSPNRQSSTDTQYF.

The rearrangement uses TRBV9 and TRBJ2-1; D ambiguous. With 6 bases removed from V and 0 bases from J, the gap between germline ends came to 13 bases. Germline CDR1 is SGDLS and CDR2 is YYNGEE. This CDR3 is built from 15 residues. The CDR3 loop is CASTDREHSYNEQFF. CDR3 DNA: TGTGCCAGCACCGATAGGGAACACTCCTACAATGAGCAGTTCTTC.